This T cell receptor (beta chain) was sequenced during a study of blood T cells in healthy people across ages. With a J-beta primer mix and a sample-barcoded 5' primer, a second PCR ran 7 to 11 cycles. Carrying 12 random nucleotides, a template-switch adaptor labeled each individual cDNA molecule. TCRdb used MiXCR to reprocess the 5' RACE reads, holding one entry per CDR3 protein. The sample yields 1.4 million or so distinct CDR3 sequences, approximately 39% seen once. Study-level points and caveats: Researchers deemed the diversity estimates from one million T cells underestimates. Diversity of TCR beta per million T cells declined in a roughly linear way with age.

As concerns this clonotype: Its target is not known.

The CDR3 has 12 amino acids. V dropped 5 bases and J dropped 7 bases, with 10 bases sitting between them. The authors extracted at least 5.5 micrograms of total RNA per sample. This TCR came from a woman aged 18 to 35 in good health. The chain recombines TRBV12-3 or TRBV12-4 with TRBJ2-3; tentatively, D is TRBD2 (5 bases). Sequenced sample: blood. In DNA form, the CDR3 reads TGTGCCAGCAGTGGGAGAGCATATACGCAGTATTTT. Protein product: CASSGRAYTQYF.